These T cell receptor beta chains were read from a single sample in a study of blood T cell repertoires in COVID-19. The repertoire was sequenced with immunoSEQ multiplex PCR; TCRdb's copy has only in-frame clones and lacks some. The table shows a few hundred thousand clones, with roughly 80% occurring only once. Specimen: PBMCs or T cells enriched from blood (not recorded which). The origin of the receptors is a woman aged 50 to 60 who had recovered from COVID-19. The CDR3 runs from the conserved cysteine through the conserved F or W. A D gene is named only where the DNA matches it firmly. The size entry is marked missing in some rows and otherwise reads once, few, many or a size class.

DNA: TGCGCCAGCAGCTTAGGGACAGACCAGTTCAATGAGCAGTTCTTC
CDR3: CASSLGTDQFNEQFF
size: few
V: TRBV5-1
J: TRBJ2-1
D: TRBD1

DNA: TGTGCCAGTAATTCGGACAGGGCCTATGGCTACACCTTC
CDR3: CASNSDRAYGYTF
size: -
V: TRBV19
J: TRBJ1-2
D: TRBD1

DNA: TGTGCCAGCAGCTTAGCAGTGGCCAATGAGCAGTTCTTC
CDR3: CASSLAVANEQFF
size: -
V: TRBV7-2
J: TRBJ2-1
D: -

DNA: TGTGCCAGCAGTGACAGCAACAGGAAGCTGGCAACTAATGAAAAACTGTTTTTT
CDR3: CASSDSNRKLATNEKLFF
size: -
V: TRBV25-1
J: TRBJ1-4
D: -

DNA: TGTGCCAGCAGCCCCTCCTCGGGACAGGGGGACTACGAGCAGTACTTC
CDR3: CASSPSSGQGDYEQYF
size: -
V: TRBV3-1/TRBV3-2
J: TRBJ2-7
D: TRBD1

DNA: TGCAGTGCTAGGAGGAGCGCTGCCTACACCTTC
CDR3: CSARRSAAYTF
size: -
V: TRBV20-1
J: TRBJ1-2
D: -

DNA: TGTGCCAGTAGTAGCGGACAGACTGACACTGAAGCTTTCTTT
CDR3: CASSSGQTDTEAFF
size: -
V: TRBV19
J: TRBJ1-1
D: -

DNA: TGTGCCAGCAGCCAAAGGGGGGGGCTCGGCTATGGCTACACCTTC
CDR3: CASSQRGGLGYGYTF
size: -
V: TRBV27
J: TRBJ1-2
D: -

DNA: TGTGCCAGCTCACCGCGACAGGGAGAACACACCATATATTTT
CDR3: CASSPRQGEHTIYF
size: -
V: TRBV18
J: TRBJ1-3
D: TRBD1

DNA: TGTGCCAGCAGCTTAGCGCCGGCGGGCCCCGCACCCCTCCACTTT
CDR3: CASSLAPAGPAPLHF
size: -
V: TRBV7-2
J: TRBJ1-6
D: -

DNA: TGTGCCAGCAGCCCGCCGGGGGGTAATGGCTACACCTTC
CDR3: CASSPPGGNGYTF
size: once
V: TRBV12-3/TRBV12-4
J: TRBJ1-2
D: -

DNA: TGCGCCAGCAGCTTGGCAGGGGTGGACACTGAAGCTTTCTTT
CDR3: CASSLAGVDTEAFF
size: -
V: TRBV5-1
J: TRBJ1-1
D: -

DNA: TGTGCCAGCAGCTTAGCCCGACAGTCTGAAGCTTTCTTT
CDR3: CASSLARQSEAFF
size: -
V: TRBV7-8
J: TRBJ1-1
D: -

DNA: TGTGCCAGCAGTGGGGGGGGAACCCCCTATAATTCACCCCTCCACTTT
CDR3: CASSGGGTPYNSPLHF
size: few
V: TRBV2
J: TRBJ1-6
D: -

DNA: TGTGCCAGCACATCAGAATTCTCTGGAAACACCATATATTTT
CDR3: CASTSEFSGNTIYF
size: -
V: TRBV5-6
J: TRBJ1-3
D: -

DNA: TGTGCCAGCAGATATTCGTCCTACGAGCAGTACTTC
CDR3: CASRYSSYEQYF
size: -
V: TRBV5-5
J: TRBJ2-7
D: -

DNA: TGTGCCAGCAGCTCCCTGACAGTCCACACTGAAGCTTTCTTT
CDR3: CASSSLTVHTEAFF
size: -
V: TRBV7-3
J: TRBJ1-1
D: -

DNA: TGTGCCAGCAGCTTAGCGGGGACAGGGGCAGAGACCCAGTACTTC
CDR3: CASSLAGTGAETQYF
size: -
V: TRBV11-2
J: TRBJ2-5
D: TRBD1

DNA: TGTGCCAGCAGTTCCCCCGGGACTGGGATGATTTTT
CDR3: CASSSPGTGMIF
size: -
V: TRBV6-5
J: TRBJ2-3
D: -

DNA: TGTGCCTGGGTGACTAGCGGGGGCCACACCGGGGAGCTGTTTTTT
CDR3: CAWVTSGGHTGELFF
size: -
V: TRBV30
J: TRBJ2-2
D: TRBD2

DNA: TGTGCCAGTAGTATCCACGCAGGGCGGCAGTTCTTC
CDR3: CASSIHAGRQFF
size: -
V: TRBV19
J: TRBJ2-1
D: -

DNA: TGTGCCAGCAGCTTAAGGCAGGGTCAAGAGACCCAGTACTTC
CDR3: CASSLRQGQETQYF
size: -
V: TRBV7-9
J: TRBJ2-5
D: -

DNA: TGTGCCATCAGTAGGGGAATGAACACTGAAGCTTTCTTT
CDR3: CAISRGMNTEAFF
size: -
V: TRBV10-3
J: TRBJ1-1
D: -

DNA: TGTGCCTGGATGGAGGGTTTCAGAATCTCTGGAAACACCATATATTTT
CDR3: CAWMEGFRISGNTIYF
size: few
V: TRBV30
J: TRBJ1-3
D: -

DNA: TGTGCCAGCAGTGCCGGGACAGGGCCTGGAAACACCATATATTTT
CDR3: CASSAGTGPGNTIYF
size: -
V: TRBV6-4
J: TRBJ1-3
D: TRBD1

DNA: TGTGCCAGCAGCGTAGGACAGGGGGCCCTTTACAATGAGCAGTTCTTC
CDR3: CASSVGQGALYNEQFF
size: -
V: TRBV9
J: TRBJ2-1
D: TRBD1

DNA: TGTGCCAGCAGCCAAGCGGGAGGGTACTCTGGAAACACCATATATTTT
CDR3: CASSQAGGYSGNTIYF
size: -
V: TRBV14
J: TRBJ1-3
D: -

DNA: TGTGCCAGCAGCTTATCCCAGGGGACCTATGGCTACACCTTC
CDR3: CASSLSQGTYGYTF
size: -
V: TRBV7-2
J: TRBJ1-2
D: -

DNA: TGCGCCAGCAGCTTGGACGGGGACAGGGGCGACGAGCAGTACTTC
CDR3: CASSLDGDRGDEQYF
size: -
V: TRBV5-1
J: TRBJ2-7
D: TRBD1

DNA: TGCGCCAGCAGCCAAGGCGTCAGGGCCTACACCTTC
CDR3: CASSQGVRAYTF
size: -
V: TRBV4-3
J: TRBJ1-2
D: -

DNA: TGTGCCAGCAGTGGGCTAGCGGGCCGGGCTGAGCAGTTCTTC
CDR3: CASSGLAGRAEQFF
size: -
V: TRBV2
J: TRBJ2-1
D: TRBD2

DNA: TGCAGCCACTTAGGACCAGGGGCCGACAACTATGGCTACACCTTC
CDR3: CSHLGPGADNYGYTF
size: -
V: TRBV29-1
J: TRBJ1-2
D: -

DNA: TGCAGCGTGAAAGGGGTGGCAACTAATGAAAAACTGTTTTTT
CDR3: CSVKGVATNEKLFF
size: -
V: TRBV29-1
J: TRBJ1-4
D: -

DNA: TGTGCCAGCAGTTCAGGATTCTCCGGGGCCAACGTCCTGACTTTC
CDR3: CASSSGFSGANVLTF
size: -
V: TRBV27
J: TRBJ2-6
D: -

DNA: TGTGCCAGCAGCTCGCGACAGGGTGGCGAGCAGTACTTC
CDR3: CASSSRQGGEQYF
size: -
V: TRBV7-3
J: TRBJ2-7
D: TRBD1

DNA: TGTGCCAGCACGAGGGGGGGGTTCGGCTACACCTTC
CDR3: CASTRGGFGYTF
size: -
V: TRBV7-2
J: TRBJ1-2
D: -

DNA: TGTGCCTGGAGTGTACGAGGGTGGGTCACTGAAGCTTTCTTT
CDR3: CAWSVRGWVTEAFF
size: -
V: TRBV30
J: TRBJ1-1
D: -

DNA: TGTGCCAGCAGCTTAGGCAGGGTGGAATCACCCCTCCACTTT
CDR3: CASSLGRVESPLHF
size: -
V: TRBV7-2
J: TRBJ1-6
D: -

DNA: TGTGCCAGCAGCCCCGTAGCGGGGGTTTCCACAGATACGCAGTATTTT
CDR3: CASSPVAGVSTDTQYF
size: -
V: TRBV3-1/TRBV3-2
J: TRBJ2-3
D: TRBD2

DNA: TGTGCCAGCAGCCAGGAAGGGGGCGTTCAGCCCCAGCATTTT
CDR3: CASSQEGGVQPQHF
size: -
V: TRBV4-2
J: TRBJ1-5
D: TRBD1

DNA: TGTGCCTGGGCGACAGTAGCCAAAAACATTCAGTACTTC
CDR3: CAWATVAKNIQYF
size: -
V: TRBV30
J: TRBJ2-4
D: -

DNA: TGTGCCAGCAGCTTAGCCGGGACAGGTATATCCGAGCAGTACTTC
CDR3: CASSLAGTGISEQYF
size: -
V: TRBV7-2
J: TRBJ2-7
D: TRBD1

DNA: TGTGCCTGGAGTCGGGCAGGGGGCGTGAGAACTGAAGCTTTCTTT
CDR3: CAWSRAGGVRTEAFF
size: -
V: TRBV30
J: TRBJ1-1
D: TRBD1

DNA: TGCGCCAGCGGGTTAGCGGGAGGAGAGGAGACCCAGTACTTC
CDR3: CASGLAGGEETQYF
size: -
V: TRBV5-1
J: TRBJ2-5
D: TRBD2

DNA: TGTGCCAGCAGCTTTCCGGACAGGGATAACTATGGCTACACCTTC
CDR3: CASSFPDRDNYGYTF
size: -
V: TRBV11-2
J: TRBJ1-2
D: TRBD1

DNA: TGCGCCAGCAGCTGGGGCGGGGCAGTACAAGAGACCCAGTACTTC
CDR3: CASSWGGAVQETQYF
size: -
V: TRBV5-1
J: TRBJ2-5
D: -

DNA: TGTGCCTTAACTCTGAGTGACACAGATACGCAGTATTTT
CDR3: CALTLSDTDTQYF
size: -
V: TRBV30
J: TRBJ2-3
D: -

DNA: TGTGCCAGCAGTTACAACAGGGTTTCTGGAAACACCATATATTTT
CDR3: CASSYNRVSGNTIYF
size: -
V: TRBV6-6
J: TRBJ1-3
D: -

DNA: TGTGCCAGCAGTCCAGGACAGGGGGGTCTTACCTTC
CDR3: CASSPGQGGLTF
size: -
V: TRBV6-5
J: TRBJ1-2
D: TRBD1

DNA: TGTGCCAGCAGCCAAGATTCTCACGGGGGTACGGGGTATGGCTACACCTTC
CDR3: CASSQDSHGGTGYGYTF
size: -
V: TRBV4-2
J: TRBJ1-2
D: -

DNA: TGTGCCAGCAGCTCGGACCCGGGACACTCTGGAAACACCATATATTTT
CDR3: CASSSDPGHSGNTIYF
size: -
V: TRBV7-2
J: TRBJ1-3
D: -